Here is one TCR beta chain with its context. Antigen unknown. TRB rearrangements were amplified by multiplex PCR with BIOMED2 TRB-A/B primers. TCRdb reanalysed the multiplex PCR reads using MiXCR and keeps one entry per CDR3 protein. The data contain roughly 27,000 distinct CDR3 sequences, approximately 29% of them singletons. The sample is drawn from a study of T and B cells in COVID-19 patients. Findings of the study overall: Exclusive to the recovered cohort were some 2,500 TCR clusters, roughly 34 of them with low generation probability.

The CDR3 sequence is 18 residues long. In germline, CDR1 is SGHTA, CDR2 FQGNSA. The trim removed 1 base at V and 4 bases at J, leaving 10 bases unmatched. Each TRB amplification used roughly 230-550 ng of genomic DNA from blood. The chain carries TRBV7-2 and TRBJ2-7; TRBD2 matches at 13 bases. Specimen: blood. The TCR comes from a human donor who had recovered from COVID-19. The CDR3 region has the DNA TGTGCCAGCAGCTTAGTCGGACTAGCGGGAGCGAGGGCTTACGAGCAGTACTTC. Translated: CASSLVGLAGARAYEQYF.